This TCR beta chain is drawn from a study of blood T cell repertoires in COVID-19. The length of the CDR3 is 14 residues. The germline V gene has CDR1 MNHEY and CDR2 SMNVEV (reference sequence). Losses at the gene ends were 5 bases for V and 0 bases for J; bases not matched to a gene: 2. This table comes from immunoSEQ multiplex PCR, and its TCRdb copy is limited to in-frame clones, with some not included. Counted here are 310,000 or so clones, about nine tenths occurring once; the ten biggest clones make up 0.95% to 1.3%. The origin of this receptor is a woman in her twenties or thirties who had recovered from COVID-19. V and J are TRBV27 and TRBJ2-7; 9 bases align to TRBD2. Material for sequencing was PBMCs or T cells enriched from blood (not recorded which). For the CDR3, the DNA is TGTGCCAGCAGTATTAGCGGGAGCTCCTACGAGCAGTACTTC. Translation: CASSISGSSYEQYF.